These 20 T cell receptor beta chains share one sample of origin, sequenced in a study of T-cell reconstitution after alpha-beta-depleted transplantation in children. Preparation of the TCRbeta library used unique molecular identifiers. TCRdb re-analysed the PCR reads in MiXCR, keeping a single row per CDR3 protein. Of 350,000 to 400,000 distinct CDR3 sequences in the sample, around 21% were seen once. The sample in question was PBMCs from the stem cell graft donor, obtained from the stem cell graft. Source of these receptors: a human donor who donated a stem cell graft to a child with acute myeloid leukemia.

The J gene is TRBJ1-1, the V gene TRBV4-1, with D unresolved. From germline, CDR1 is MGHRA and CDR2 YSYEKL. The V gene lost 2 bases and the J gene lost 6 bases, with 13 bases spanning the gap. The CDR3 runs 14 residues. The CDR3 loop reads CASSQLGKLPEAFF. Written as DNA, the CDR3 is TGCGCCAGCAGCCAACTTGGGAAGTTACCTGAAGCTTTCTTT.

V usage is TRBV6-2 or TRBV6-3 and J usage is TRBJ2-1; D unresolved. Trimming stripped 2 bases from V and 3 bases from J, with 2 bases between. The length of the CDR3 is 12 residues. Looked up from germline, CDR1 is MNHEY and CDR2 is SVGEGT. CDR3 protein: CASSYDYNEQFF. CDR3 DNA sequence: TGTGCCAGCAGTTACGACTACAATGAGCAGTTCTTC.

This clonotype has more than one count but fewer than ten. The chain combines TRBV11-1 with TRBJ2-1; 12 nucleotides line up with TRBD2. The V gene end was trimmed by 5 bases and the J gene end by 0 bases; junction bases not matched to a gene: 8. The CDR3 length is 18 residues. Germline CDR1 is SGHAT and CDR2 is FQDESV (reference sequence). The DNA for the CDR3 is TGTGCCAGCAGCCCAGGACTAGCGGGATATGACTCCTACAATGAGCAGTTCTTC. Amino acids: CASSPGLAGYDSYNEQFF.

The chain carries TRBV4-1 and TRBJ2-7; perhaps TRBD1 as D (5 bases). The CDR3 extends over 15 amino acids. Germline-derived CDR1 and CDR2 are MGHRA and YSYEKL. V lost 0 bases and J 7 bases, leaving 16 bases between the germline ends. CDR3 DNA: TGCGCCAGCAGCCAAGATATAGCAGGGCCTTGGGAGCAGTACTTC. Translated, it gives CASSQDIAGPWEQYF.

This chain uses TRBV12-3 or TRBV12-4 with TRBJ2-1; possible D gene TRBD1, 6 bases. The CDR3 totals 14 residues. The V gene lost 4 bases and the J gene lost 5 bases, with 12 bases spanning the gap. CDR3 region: CASSYRENDNEQFF. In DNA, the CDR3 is TGTGCCAGCAGTTACAGGGAAAACGACAATGAGCAGTTCTTC.

CDR3 region: CASSLARPFSGNTIYF. The DNA of the CDR3 is TGTGCCAGCAGTTTGGCACGCCCGTTCTCTGGAAACACCATATATTTT. The V call is TRBV12-3 or TRBV12-4, the J call TRBJ1-3; D is uncertain. V dropped 3 bases and J dropped 0 bases, with 12 bases sitting between them. The CDR3 contains 16 residues.

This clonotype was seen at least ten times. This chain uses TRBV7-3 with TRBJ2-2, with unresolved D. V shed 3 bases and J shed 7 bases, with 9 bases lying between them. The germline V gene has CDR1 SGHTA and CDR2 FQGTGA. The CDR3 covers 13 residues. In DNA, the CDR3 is TGTGCCAGCAGCTTTACTACCGGCGGGGAGCTGTTTTTT. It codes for CASSFTTGGELFF. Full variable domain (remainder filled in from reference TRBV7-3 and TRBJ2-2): GAGVSQTPSNKVTEKGKYVELRCDPISGHTALYWYRQSLGQGPEFLIYFQGTGAADDSGLPNDRFFAVRPEGSVSTLKIQRTERGDSAVYLCASSFTTGGELFFGEGSRLTVL.

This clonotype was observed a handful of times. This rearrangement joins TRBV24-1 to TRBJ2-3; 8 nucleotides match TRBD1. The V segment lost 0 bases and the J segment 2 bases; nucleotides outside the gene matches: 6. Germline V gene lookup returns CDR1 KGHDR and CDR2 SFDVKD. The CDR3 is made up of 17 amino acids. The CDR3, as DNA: TGTGCCACCAGTGATTTGCCCGGGACAGGAAACACAGATACGCAGTATTTT. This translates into CATSDLPGTGNTDTQYF.

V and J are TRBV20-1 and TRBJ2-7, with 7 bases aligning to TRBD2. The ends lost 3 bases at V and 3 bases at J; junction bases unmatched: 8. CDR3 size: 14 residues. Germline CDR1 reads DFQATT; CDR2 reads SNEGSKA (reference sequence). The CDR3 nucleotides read TGCAGTGCTAGTGGCGGGAGTACTATCTACGAGCAGTACTTC. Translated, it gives CSASGGSTIYEQYF.

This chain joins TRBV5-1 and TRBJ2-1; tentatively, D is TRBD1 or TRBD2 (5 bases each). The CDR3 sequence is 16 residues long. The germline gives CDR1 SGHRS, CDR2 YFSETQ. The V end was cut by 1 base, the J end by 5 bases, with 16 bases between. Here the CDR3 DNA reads TGCGCCAGCAGCTTGCGACCCGGCGAGGGGCACAATGAGCAGTTCTTC. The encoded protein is CASSLRPGEGHNEQFF.

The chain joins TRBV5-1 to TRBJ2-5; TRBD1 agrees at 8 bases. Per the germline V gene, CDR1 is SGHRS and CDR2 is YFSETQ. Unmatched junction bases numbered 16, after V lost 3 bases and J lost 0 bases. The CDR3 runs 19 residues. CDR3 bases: TGCGCCAGCAGCTCCCGGCCCACCCAGGGGGCATGGTACCAAGAGACCCAGTACTTC. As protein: CASSSRPTQGAWYQETQYF. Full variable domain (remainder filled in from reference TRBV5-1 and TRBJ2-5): KAGVTQTPRYLIKTRGQQVTLSCSPISGHRSVSWYQQTPGQGLQFLFEYFSETQRNKGNFPGRFSGRQFSNSRSEMNVSTLELGDSALYLCASSSRPTQGAWYQETQYFGPGTRLLVL.

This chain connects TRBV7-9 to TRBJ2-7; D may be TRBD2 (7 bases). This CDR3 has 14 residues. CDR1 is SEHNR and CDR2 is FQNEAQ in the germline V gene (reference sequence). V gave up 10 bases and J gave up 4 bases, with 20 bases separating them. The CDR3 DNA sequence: TGTGCCACATTGCCCTCGGGGGGCAGGTACGAGCAGTACTTC. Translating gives CATLPSGGRYEQYF.

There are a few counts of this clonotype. This CDR3 is CASSQVTLGTQETQYF. CDR3 coding DNA: TGCGCCAGCAGCCAGGTCACGCTAGGGACCCAAGAGACCCAGTACTTC. The chain combines TRBV5-1 with TRBJ2-5; D is possibly TRBD1 or TRBD2 (5 bases each). Between the trimmed V and J ends, which lost 4 bases and 1 base, there was a span of 17 bases. CDR3 length equals 16 residues. Germline V gene lookup returns CDR1 SGHRS and CDR2 YFSETQ.

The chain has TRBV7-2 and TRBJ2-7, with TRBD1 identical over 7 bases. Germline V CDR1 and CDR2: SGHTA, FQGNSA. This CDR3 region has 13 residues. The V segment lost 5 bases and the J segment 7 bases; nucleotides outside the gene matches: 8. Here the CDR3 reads CASSPDRELEQYF. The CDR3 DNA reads TGTGCCAGCAGCCCCGACAGGGAGTTGGAGCAGTACTTC. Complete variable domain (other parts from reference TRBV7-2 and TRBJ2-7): GAGVSQSPSNKVTEKGKDVELRCDPISGHTALYWYRQSLGQGLEFLIYFQGNSAPDKSGLPSDRFSAERTGGSVSTLTIQRTQQEDSAVYLCASSPDRELEQYFGPGTRLTVT.

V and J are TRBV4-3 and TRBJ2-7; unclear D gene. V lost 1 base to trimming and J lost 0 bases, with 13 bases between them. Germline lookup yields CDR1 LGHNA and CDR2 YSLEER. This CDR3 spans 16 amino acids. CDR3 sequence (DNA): TGCGCCAGCAGCCAAGCCCGAACGGGCAGCTCCTACGAGCAGTACTTC. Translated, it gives CASSQARTGSSYEQYF.

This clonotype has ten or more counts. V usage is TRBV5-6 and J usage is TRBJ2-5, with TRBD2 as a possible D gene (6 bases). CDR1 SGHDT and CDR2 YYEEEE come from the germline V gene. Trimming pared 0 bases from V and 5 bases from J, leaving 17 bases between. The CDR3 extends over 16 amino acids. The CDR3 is CASSLELAGGMETQYF. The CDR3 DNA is TGTGCCAGCAGCTTGGAGCTAGCTGGAGGGATGGAGACCCAGTACTTC.

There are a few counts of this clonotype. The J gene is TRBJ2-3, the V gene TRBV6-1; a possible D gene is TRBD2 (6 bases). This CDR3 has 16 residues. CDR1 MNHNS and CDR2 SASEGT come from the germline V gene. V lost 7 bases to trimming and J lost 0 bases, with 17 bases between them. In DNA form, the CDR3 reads TGTGCCAGCACCCAATGGGTGCGGGGCAGCACAGATACGCAGTATTTT. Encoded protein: CASTQWVRGSTDTQYF.

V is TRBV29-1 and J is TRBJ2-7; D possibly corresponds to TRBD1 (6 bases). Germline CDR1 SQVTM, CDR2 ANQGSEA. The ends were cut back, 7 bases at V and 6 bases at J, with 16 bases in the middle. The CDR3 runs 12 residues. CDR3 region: CSATGLGAEQYF. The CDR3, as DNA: TGCAGCGCCACAGGGCTGGGGGCCGAGCAGTACTTC.

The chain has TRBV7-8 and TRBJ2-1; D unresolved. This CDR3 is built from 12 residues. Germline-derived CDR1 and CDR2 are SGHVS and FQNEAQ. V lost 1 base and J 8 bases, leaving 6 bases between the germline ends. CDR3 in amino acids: CASSLGQYEQFF. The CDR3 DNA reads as TGTGCCAGCAGCTTAGGCCAATATGAGCAGTTCTTC.

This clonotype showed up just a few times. The CDR3 is CASSYRSGPRSTGELFF. CDR3 coding DNA: TGTGCCAGCAGTTATCGTTCCGGGCCAAGGAGCACCGGGGAGCTGTTTTTT. V and J are TRBV6-5 and TRBJ2-2, with D unresolved. Germline V gene data show CDR1 as MNHEY and CDR2 as SVGAGI. The V and J ends lost 3 bases and 4 bases respectively, with 18 bases between them. The CDR3 contains 17 residues.